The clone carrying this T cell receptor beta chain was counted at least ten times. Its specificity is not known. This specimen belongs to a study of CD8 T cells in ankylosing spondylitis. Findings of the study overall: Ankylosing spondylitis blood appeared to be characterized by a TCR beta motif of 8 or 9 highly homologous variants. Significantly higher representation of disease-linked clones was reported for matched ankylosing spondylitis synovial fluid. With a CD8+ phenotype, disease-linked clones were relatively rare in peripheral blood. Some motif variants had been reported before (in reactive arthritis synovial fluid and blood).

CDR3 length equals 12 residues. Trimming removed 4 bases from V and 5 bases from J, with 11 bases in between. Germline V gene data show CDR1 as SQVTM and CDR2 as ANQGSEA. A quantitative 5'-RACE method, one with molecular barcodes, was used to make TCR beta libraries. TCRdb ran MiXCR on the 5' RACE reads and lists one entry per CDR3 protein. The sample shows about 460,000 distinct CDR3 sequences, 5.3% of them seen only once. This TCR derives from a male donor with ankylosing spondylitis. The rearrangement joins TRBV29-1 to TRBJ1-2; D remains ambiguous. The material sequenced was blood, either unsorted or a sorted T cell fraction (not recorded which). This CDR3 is CSVASPRYGYTF. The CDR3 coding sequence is TGCAGCGTTGCCTCGCCGAGGTATGGCTACACCTTC. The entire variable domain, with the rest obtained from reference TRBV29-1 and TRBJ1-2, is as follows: SAVISQKPSRDICQRGTSLTIQCQVDSQVTMMFWYRQQPGQSLTLIATANQGSEATYESGFVIDKFPISRPNLTFSTLTVSNMSPEDSSIYLCSVASPRYGYTFGSGTRLTVV.